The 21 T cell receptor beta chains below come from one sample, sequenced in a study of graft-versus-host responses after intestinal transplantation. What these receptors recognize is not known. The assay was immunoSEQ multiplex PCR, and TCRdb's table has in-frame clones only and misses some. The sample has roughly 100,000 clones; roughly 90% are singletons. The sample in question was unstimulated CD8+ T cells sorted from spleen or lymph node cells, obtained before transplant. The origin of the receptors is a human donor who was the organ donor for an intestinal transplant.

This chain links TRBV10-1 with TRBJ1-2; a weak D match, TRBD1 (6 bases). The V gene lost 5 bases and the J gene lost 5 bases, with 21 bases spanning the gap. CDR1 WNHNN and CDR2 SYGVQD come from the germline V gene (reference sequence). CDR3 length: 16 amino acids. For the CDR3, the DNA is TGCGCCAGCAGTAGGGACACCCCGGGCGTGTGTTATGGCTACACCTTC. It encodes CASSRDTPGVCYGYTF.

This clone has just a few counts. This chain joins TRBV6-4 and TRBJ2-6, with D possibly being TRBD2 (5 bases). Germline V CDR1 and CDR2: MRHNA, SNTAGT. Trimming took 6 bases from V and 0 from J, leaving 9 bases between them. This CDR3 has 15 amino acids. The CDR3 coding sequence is TGTGCCAGCAGGGAGGACGGCTCTGGGGCCAACGTCCTGACTTTC. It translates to CASREDGSGANVLTF.

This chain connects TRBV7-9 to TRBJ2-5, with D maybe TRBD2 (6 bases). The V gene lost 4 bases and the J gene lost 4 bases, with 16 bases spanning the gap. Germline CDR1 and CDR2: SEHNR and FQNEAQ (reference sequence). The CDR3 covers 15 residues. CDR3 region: CASSSPLGGGETQYF. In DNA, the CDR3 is TGTGCCAGCAGCTCGCCCCTCGGGGGAGGAGAGACCCAGTACTTC.

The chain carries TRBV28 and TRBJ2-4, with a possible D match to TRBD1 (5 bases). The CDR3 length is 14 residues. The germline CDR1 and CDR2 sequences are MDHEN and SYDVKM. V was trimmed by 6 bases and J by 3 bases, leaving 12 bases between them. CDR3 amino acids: CASRKRGYKNIQYF. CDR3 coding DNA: TGTGCCAGCAGGAAAAGGGGTTACAAAAACATTCAGTACTTC.

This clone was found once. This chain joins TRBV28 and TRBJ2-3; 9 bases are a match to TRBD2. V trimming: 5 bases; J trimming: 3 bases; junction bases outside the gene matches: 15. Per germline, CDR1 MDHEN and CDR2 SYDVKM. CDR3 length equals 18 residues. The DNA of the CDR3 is TGTGCCAGCAGTCCCCATACGGGTAGCGGGAGTAGGACAGATACGCAGTATTTT. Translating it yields CASSPHTGSGSRTDTQYF.

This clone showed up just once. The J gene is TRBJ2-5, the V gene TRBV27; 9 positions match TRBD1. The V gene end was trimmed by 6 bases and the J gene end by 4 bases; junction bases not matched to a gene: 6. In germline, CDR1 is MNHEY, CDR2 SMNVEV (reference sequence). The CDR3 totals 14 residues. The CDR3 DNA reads TGTGCCAGCAGAACGGACAGGGGAAGAGAGACCCAGTACTTC. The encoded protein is CASRTDRGRETQYF.

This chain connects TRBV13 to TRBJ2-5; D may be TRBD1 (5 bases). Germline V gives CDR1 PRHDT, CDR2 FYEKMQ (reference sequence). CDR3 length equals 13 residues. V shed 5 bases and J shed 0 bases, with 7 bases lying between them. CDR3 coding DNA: TGTGCCAGCAGCCAGACAGACCAAGAGACCCAGTACTTC. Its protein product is CASSQTDQETQYF.

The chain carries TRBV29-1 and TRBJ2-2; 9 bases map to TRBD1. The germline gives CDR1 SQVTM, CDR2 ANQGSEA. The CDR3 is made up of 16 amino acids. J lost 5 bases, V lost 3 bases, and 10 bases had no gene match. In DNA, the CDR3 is TGCAGCGTTGAGGCGTGGGGGGACAGGGAGACCGGGGAGCTGTTTTTT. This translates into CSVEAWGDRETGELFF.

CDR3 sequence (DNA): TGTGCCAGCAGTTCGACAGGGAGTAATCAGCCCCAGCATTTT. Translation gives CASSSTGSNQPQHF. The V call is TRBV27, the J call TRBJ1-5, with TRBD1 matching over 7 bases. Germline V gene sequence: CDR1 MNHEY, CDR2 SMNVEV (reference sequence). The CDR3 contains 14 residues. Trimming removed 4 bases from V and 4 bases from J; junction bases left unmatched: 4.

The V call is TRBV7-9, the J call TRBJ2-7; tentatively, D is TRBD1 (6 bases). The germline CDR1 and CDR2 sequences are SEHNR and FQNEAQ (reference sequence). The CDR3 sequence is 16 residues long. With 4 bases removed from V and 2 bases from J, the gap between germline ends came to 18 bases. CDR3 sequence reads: CASSSYQGSFPYEQYF. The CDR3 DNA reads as TGTGCCAGCAGCTCTTATCAGGGGTCTTTTCCCTACGAGCAGTACTTC.

CDR3 DNA: TGTGCCAGCAGTCCCTGGACTAGCAGTACCGGGGAGCTGTTTTTT. Encoded protein: CASSPWTSSTGELFF. This chain joins TRBV6-5 and TRBJ2-2; the match to TRBD2 covers 8 bases. CDR3 length: 15 residues. Per germline, CDR1 MNHEY and CDR2 SVGAGI. J gave up 5 bases and V 5 bases, and 7 bases lay outside the gene matches.

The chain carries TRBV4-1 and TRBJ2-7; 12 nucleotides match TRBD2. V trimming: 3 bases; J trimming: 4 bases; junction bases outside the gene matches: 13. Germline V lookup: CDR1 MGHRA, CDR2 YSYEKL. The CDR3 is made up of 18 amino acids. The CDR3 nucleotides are TGCGCCAGCAGCCAGGAATGGACTAGCGGGACTTCCTTTTACGAGCAGTACTTC. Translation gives CASSQEWTSGTSFYEQYF.

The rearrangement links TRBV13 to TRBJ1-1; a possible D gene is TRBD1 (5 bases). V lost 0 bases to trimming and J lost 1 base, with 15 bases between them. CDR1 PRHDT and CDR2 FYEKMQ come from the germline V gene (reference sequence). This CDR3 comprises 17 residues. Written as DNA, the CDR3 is TGTGCCAGCAGCTTAGGGGACATCGGTTCGGGGAACACTGAAGCTTTCTTT. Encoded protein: CASSLGDIGSGNTEAFF.

For the CDR3, the DNA is TGTGCCTGGAGTGTAACTAGCGGAGCCTACGAGCAGTACTTC. This sequence encodes CAWSVTSGAYEQYF. The V call is TRBV30, the J call TRBJ2-7, with 8 bases fitting TRBD2. This CDR3 is built from 14 residues. The V gene's germline CDR1 is GTSNPN and CDR2 SVGIG (reference sequence). Losses at the gene ends were 0 bases for V and 2 bases for J; bases not matched to a gene: 3.

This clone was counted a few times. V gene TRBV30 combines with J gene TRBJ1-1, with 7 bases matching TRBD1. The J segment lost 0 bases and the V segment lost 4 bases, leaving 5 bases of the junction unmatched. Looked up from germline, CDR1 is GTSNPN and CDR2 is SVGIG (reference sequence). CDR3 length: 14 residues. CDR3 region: CAWKTTGMNTEAFF. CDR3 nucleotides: TGTGCCTGGAAGACGACAGGGATGAACACTGAAGCTTTCTTT.

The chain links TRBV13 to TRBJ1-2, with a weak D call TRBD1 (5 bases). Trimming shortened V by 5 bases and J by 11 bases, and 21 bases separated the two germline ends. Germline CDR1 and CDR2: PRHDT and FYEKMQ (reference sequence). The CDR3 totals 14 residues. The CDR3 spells CASSGRDGTFGYTF. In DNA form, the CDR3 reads TGTGCCAGCAGCGGGCGGGACGGAACTTTTGGGTACACCTTC.

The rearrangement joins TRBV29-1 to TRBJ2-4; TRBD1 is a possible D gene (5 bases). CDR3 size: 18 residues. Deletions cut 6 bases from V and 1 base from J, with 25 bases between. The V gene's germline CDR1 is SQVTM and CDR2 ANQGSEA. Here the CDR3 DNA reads TGCAGCGTAGAATCCAGGGATCCAATTTTCGAGGCCAAAAACATTCAGTACTTC. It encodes CSVESRDPIFEAKNIQYF. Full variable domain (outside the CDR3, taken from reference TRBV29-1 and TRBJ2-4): SAVISQKPSRDICQRGTSLTIQCQVDSQVTMMFWYRQQPGQSLTLIATANQGSEATYESGFVIDKFPISRPNLTFSTLTVSNMSPEDSSIYLCSVESRDPIFEAKNIQYFGAGTRLSVL.

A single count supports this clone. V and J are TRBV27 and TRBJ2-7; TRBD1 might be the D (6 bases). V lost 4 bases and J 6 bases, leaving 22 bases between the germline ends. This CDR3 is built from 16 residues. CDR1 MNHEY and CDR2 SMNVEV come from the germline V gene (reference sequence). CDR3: CASSSPLGGRHVEQYF. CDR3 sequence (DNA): TGTGCCAGCAGTTCCCCCCTAGGGGGACGGCATGTCGAGCAGTACTTC.

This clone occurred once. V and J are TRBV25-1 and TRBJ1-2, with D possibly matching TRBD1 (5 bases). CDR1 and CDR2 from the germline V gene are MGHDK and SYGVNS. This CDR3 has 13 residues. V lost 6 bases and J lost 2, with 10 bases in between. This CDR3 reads CASRGGRNYGYTF. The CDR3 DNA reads TGTGCCAGCAGGGGGGGACGGAACTATGGCTACACCTTC.

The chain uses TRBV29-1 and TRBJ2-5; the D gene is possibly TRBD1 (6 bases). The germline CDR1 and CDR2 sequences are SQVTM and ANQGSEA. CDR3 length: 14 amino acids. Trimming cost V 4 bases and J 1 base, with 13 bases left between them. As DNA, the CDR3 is TGCAGCGTTGTGGTTAGACAGGCCCAAGAGACCCAGTACTTC. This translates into CSVVVRQAQETQYF.

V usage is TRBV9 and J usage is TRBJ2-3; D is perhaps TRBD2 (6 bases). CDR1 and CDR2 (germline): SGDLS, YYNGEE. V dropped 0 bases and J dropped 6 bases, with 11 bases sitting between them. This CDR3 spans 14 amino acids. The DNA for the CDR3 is TGTGCCAGCAGCGTAGCGGCTAGCGACGATACGCAGTATTTT. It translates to CASSVAASDDTQYF.